Each of the 10 T cell receptor beta chains below was sequenced from the same sample in a study of OX40 agonist ivuxolimab in advanced cancers. Assay: immunoSEQ multiplex PCR; the TCRdb copy retains only in-frame clones and omits some. The table has some 19,000 clones, nearly 80% seen once. Sequences were derived from CD4+ or CD8+ T cells sorted from blood, sampled in a trial of the OX40 agonist ivuxolimab. The receptors were gathered from an adult with an advanced solid tumor such as melanoma, head and neck, liver or kidney cancer.

CDR3 residues: CSVVGGAYNEQFF. The CDR3 DNA is TGCAGCGTTGTAGGGGGTGCTTACAATGAGCAGTTCTTC. The J gene is TRBJ2-1, the V gene TRBV29-1; the D gene is possibly TRBD1 (6 bases). This CDR3 is 13 amino acids long. The germline V gene encodes CDR1 SQVTM and CDR2 ANQGSEA. The V gene lost 4 bases and the J gene lost 4 bases, with 11 bases spanning the gap.

The V call is TRBV28, the J call TRBJ1-6; no reliable D call. Trimming took 5 bases from V and 12 from J, leaving 11 bases between them. Germline V lookup: CDR1 MDHEN, CDR2 SYDVKM. The length of the CDR3 is 12 residues. As DNA, the CDR3 is TGTGCCAGCAGTGCCGTAAAGAAACCCCTCCACTTT. It yields the protein CASSAVKKPLHF.

This clone was counted only a few times. The rearrangement links TRBV19 to TRBJ1-5; 7 bases line up with TRBD1. This CDR3 is built from 13 residues. Germline CDR1 reads LNHDA; CDR2 reads SQIVND (reference sequence). V trimming: 11 bases; J trimming: 4 bases; junction bases outside the gene matches: 8. The CDR3 sequence: CAEPGQSNQPQHF. CDR3 DNA sequence: TGTGCCGAACCGGGACAGTCAAATCAGCCCCAGCATTTT.

The rearrangement joins TRBV9 to TRBJ2-7, with D perhaps TRBD2 (7 bases). Germline CDR1 is SGDLS and CDR2 is YYNGEE. The CDR3 consists of 14 residues. Trimming shortened V by 5 bases and J by 6 bases, and 18 bases separated the two germline ends. The DNA for the CDR3 is TGTGCCAGCAGTCCTGGGGGGGGCATGGGCGAGCAGTACTTC. It encodes CASSPGGGMGEQYF.

The chain combines TRBV9 with TRBJ2-1; 9 bases line up with TRBD2. Trimming removed 4 bases from V and 6 bases from J; junction bases left unmatched: 8. Looked up from germline, CDR1 is SGDLS and CDR2 is YYNGEE. This CDR3 contains 15 residues. CDR3 DNA: TGTGCCAGCAGCCAGACCGGGACTAGCCTCAATGAGCAGTTCTTC. Translating it yields CASSQTGTSLNEQFF.

The V call is TRBV28, the J call TRBJ1-4; 7 bases map to TRBD1. CDR1 and CDR2 from the germline V gene are MDHEN and SYDVKM. The CDR3 has 15 residues. V trimming: 7 bases; J trimming: 0 bases; junction bases outside the gene matches: 5. CDR3 amino acids: CASILTGATNEKLFF. The CDR3, as DNA: TGTGCCAGCATTCTAACAGGGGCAACTAATGAAAAACTGTTTTTT.

This rearrangement joins TRBV7-2 to TRBJ2-7, with D uncertain. V gave up 0 bases and J gave up 5 bases, with 8 bases separating them. Germline CDR1 and CDR2: SGHTA and FQGNSA. The CDR3 totals 13 residues. The CDR3 region is CASSLAGFDEQYF. The CDR3 region has the DNA TGTGCCAGCAGCTTAGCGGGGTTCGACGAGCAGTACTTC.

The count of this clone is one. This chain uses TRBV4-1 with TRBJ2-2; TRBD1 agrees at 8 bases. The germline V gene has CDR1 MGHRA and CDR2 YSYEKL. CDR3 length equals 15 residues. The ends lost 1 base at V and 6 bases at J; junction bases unmatched: 4. CDR3: CASSQVQGAAGELFF. The CDR3 DNA reads as TGCGCCAGCAGCCAAGTCCAGGGGGCCGCCGGGGAGCTGTTTTTT.

The chain carries TRBV11-3 and TRBJ2-7; D is ambiguous. This CDR3 region has 14 residues. Germline lookup yields CDR1 SGHNT and CDR2 YENEEA. Between the trimmed V and J ends, which lost 2 bases and 3 bases, there was a span of 11 bases. The CDR3 DNA reads TGTGCCAGCAGCTTATCGGTGGGAAACTACGAGCAGTACTTC. Translation: CASSLSVGNYEQYF.

This clone was observed a few times. V gene TRBV7-9 combines with J gene TRBJ2-7; maybe TRBD1 (6 bases). Trimming removed 1 base at V and 3 bases at J, with 22 bases between. CDR3 length: 18 residues. Germline CDR1 and CDR2: SEHNR and FQNEAQ (reference sequence). CDR3 in amino acids: CASSLGGRDNPSGYEQYF. In DNA form, the CDR3 reads TGTGCCAGCAGCTTAGGAGGCCGGGACAACCCCTCAGGCTACGAGCAGTACTTC.